Presented here are 20 T cell receptor beta chains from one specimen sequenced in a study of spatial heterogeneity in lung cancer. Time point here: sample taken at primary tumor resection. The authors sequenced whole RNA from tumor, nontumor lung or frozen PBMC without sorting. MiXCR, applied by TCRdb to the 5' RACE reads, yields one record per CDR3 protein. The sample has roughly 39,000 distinct CDR3 sequences, 5.8% seen once. This specimen was PBMCs, taken at surgery. The receptors stem from a male donor with early-stage non-small cell lung cancer.

The table lists this clonotype with many counts. This chain joins TRBV29-1 and TRBJ1-2; D uncertain. The germline gives CDR1 SQVTM, CDR2 ANQGSEA. Trimming left V 4 bases short and J 2 bases short, with 8 bases between. CDR3 length equals 12 residues. CDR3 amino acids: CSVVPDNYGYTF. As DNA, the CDR3 is TGCAGCGTTGTCCCAGACAACTATGGCTACACCTTC.

The sample holds many counts of this clonotype. The J gene is TRBJ2-7, the V gene TRBV5-5; 8 bases match TRBD2. The CDR3 has 17 residues. Germline trimming cut 0 bases from V and 1 base from J; bases unmatched to any gene: 9. CDR1 and CDR2 (germline): SGHKS, YYEKEE (reference sequence). The CDR3 region is CASSLVVGSGGSYEQYF. The DNA for the CDR3 is TGTGCCAGCAGCTTGGTGGTTGGGAGCGGGGGATCCTACGAGCAGTACTTC.

To note about this clonotype: Possible read error: a much larger clone is one base away. The chain has TRBV3-1 and TRBJ1-2, with TRBD1 identical over 8 bases. The CDR3 consists of 13 residues. The germline CDR1 and CDR2 sequences are LGHDT and YNNKEL (reference sequence). The CDR3 coding sequence is TGTGCCAGCAGCCCGGGACAGGCCTATGGCTACCCCTTC. The encoded protein is CASSPGQAYGYPF.

This clonotype was detected ten times or more. The chain has TRBV20-1 and TRBJ1-1; D gene unclear. This CDR3 has 11 amino acids. The germline CDR1 and CDR2 sequences are DFQATT and SNEGSKA (reference sequence). V was trimmed by 4 bases and J by 8 bases, leaving 11 bases between them. CDR3 loop: CSATVDREAFF. The CDR3 nucleotides are TGCAGTGCTACAGTGGATAGGGAAGCTTTCTTT.

This clonotype was seen a few times. The genes are TRBV6-1 and TRBJ2-7; a possible D gene is TRBD1 (6 bases). The CDR3 is made up of 13 amino acids. V was clipped by 7 bases and J by 3 bases, with 13 bases between them. Germline CDR1 is MNHNS and CDR2 is SASEGT. In nucleotides, the CDR3 is TGTGCCAGCACTCTCGGACAGAACTACGAGCAGTACTTC. It specifies CASTLGQNYEQYF.

V is TRBV3-1 and J is TRBJ1-1; no clear D. Germline CDR1 and CDR2: LGHDT and YNNKEL (reference sequence). The germline V and J ends were trimmed by 4 bases and 4 bases, with 16 bases remaining between them. This CDR3 is built from 15 residues. Here the CDR3 DNA reads TGTGCCAGCAGCCCTAGGGTGGGAGGGATCACTGAAGCTTTCTTT. Translating it yields CASSPRVGGITEAFF.

The CDR3 DNA follows: TGTGCCAGCAGATTAACTGGACTACCCTGGGATACGCAGTATTTT. Amino acid sequence: CASRLTGLPWDTQYF. V gene TRBV27 combines with J gene TRBJ2-3; D is possibly TRBD2 (6 bases). The CDR3 is made up of 15 amino acids. V lost 6 bases and J lost 6, with 19 bases in between. Germline assignment: CDR1 MNHEY and CDR2 SMNVEV (reference sequence).

This clonotype was seen ten or more times. The chain recombines TRBV18 with TRBJ1-1, with unresolved D. V lost 0 bases to trimming and J lost 5 bases, with 7 bases between them. CDR3 size: 13 residues. Germline CDR1 KGHSH, CDR2 LQKENI. This chain's CDR3 is CASSPPGRTEAFF. The CDR3 DNA reads TGTGCCAGCTCACCACCGGGAAGGACTGAAGCTTTCTTT.

This clonotype was counted only a few times. V is TRBV12-3 or TRBV12-4 and J is TRBJ2-2; 9 bases are a match to TRBD1. Unmatched junction bases numbered 8, after V lost 5 bases and J lost 4 bases. The CDR3 covers 16 residues. DNA of the CDR3: TGTGCCAGCAGTCGTCGGGGGACAGGGTCCACCGGGGAGCTGTTTTTT. Translating gives CASSRRGTGSTGELFF.

This clonotype was seen more than once but under ten times. A single base separates this from a much larger clone, so it may be a read error. This chain links TRBV7-2 with TRBJ2-3; 7 bases are shared with TRBD1. Germline V gene data show CDR1 as SGHTA and CDR2 as FQGNSA. The CDR3 is 13 residues long. Germline trimming cut 4 bases from V and 6 bases from J; bases unmatched to any gene: 4. CDR3 sequence reads: CASSYRGSDTQYF. The CDR3 coding sequence is TGTGCCAGCAGCTACAGGGGTTCCGATACGCAGTATTTT.

At least ten counts were recorded for this clonotype. This chain uses TRBV4-1 with TRBJ2-3; D possibly corresponds to TRBD1 (5 bases). From germline, CDR1 is MGHRA and CDR2 YSYEKL. The CDR3 contains 14 residues. V lost 1 base and J 2 bases, leaving 7 bases between the germline ends. The CDR3 DNA follows: TGCGCCAGCAGCCAAGGGACAAACACAGATACGCAGTATTTT. Translating it yields CASSQGTNTDTQYF.

This clonotype was observed many times. The chain couples TRBV7-9 to TRBJ2-3; 11 bases are a match to TRBD1. The V segment lost 4 bases and the J segment 14 bases; nucleotides outside the gene matches: 11. Germline V gives CDR1 SEHNR, CDR2 FQNEAQ (reference sequence). The CDR3 spans 14 residues. The CDR3 DNA reads as TGTGCCAGCAGCTCCTTTTACGGACAGGGGGCTCGGTATTTT. Amino acid sequence: CASSSFYGQGARYF.

The J gene is TRBJ2-7, the V gene TRBV5-1; 10 bases map to TRBD1. The V and J ends lost 1 base and 1 base, in that order; junction bases with no gene match: 8. Germline V lookup: CDR1 SGHRS, CDR2 YFSETQ. The CDR3 has 17 amino acids. The DNA for the CDR3 is TGCGCCAGCAGCTTGTCCCAGCGGGACAGGGGTTCCTACGAGCAGTACTTC. This translates into CASSLSQRDRGSYEQYF.

This clonotype was counted ten times or more. The chain is built from TRBV6-6 and TRBJ2-3, with D unresolved. Germline loops: CDR1 MNHNY, CDR2 SVGAGI (reference sequence). The V end lost 2 bases, the J end lost 3 bases, and 18 bases lay between the germline ends. The CDR3 length is 17 residues. CDR3 nucleotides: TGTGCCAGCAGTTACCGGCTGACTCGTATGGGGACAGATACGCAGTATTTT. It specifies CASSYRLTRMGTDTQYF.

This clonotype was seen repeatedly, ten times or more. The chain has TRBV7-8 and TRBJ2-5, with D perhaps matching TRBD2 (5 bases). The CDR3 loop spans 14 amino acids. Germline CDR1 reads SGHVS; CDR2 reads FQNEAQ. The V and J ends lost 7 bases and 5 bases respectively, with 17 bases between them. The CDR3, as DNA: TGTGCCAGCACCAATTGGGTCAGAGGGGAGACCCAGTACTTC. It encodes CASTNWVRGETQYF.

The table lists this clonotype with many counts. The chain joins TRBV4-1 to TRBJ2-5; tentatively, D is TRBD1 (6 bases). The V end was cut by 4 bases, the J end by 2 bases, with 14 bases between. Germline assignment: CDR1 MGHRA and CDR2 YSYEKL. This CDR3 has 15 residues. This chain's CDR3 is CASSRWGHEQETQYF. The DNA for the CDR3 is TGCGCCAGCAGCCGATGGGGACATGAACAAGAGACCCAGTACTTC.

This clonotype has a count of ten or more. The J gene is TRBJ2-6, the V gene TRBV5-8; D not resolved. V lost 2 bases, J lost 4 bases, and 4 bases lay in between. The CDR3 extends over 13 amino acids. Germline V gene sequence: CDR1 SGHTS, CDR2 YDEGEE. CDR3 nucleotides: TGTGCCAGCAGCTTTGGGGGGGCCAACGTCCTGACTTTC. It translates to CASSFGGANVLTF.

The rearrangement joins TRBV6-6 to TRBJ2-7, with D hard to call. V lost 5 bases, J lost 0 bases, and 5 bases lay in between. This CDR3 is 12 amino acids long. Germline assignment: CDR1 MNHNY and CDR2 SVGAGI (reference sequence). The CDR3 protein is CASSRPSYEQYF. The CDR3 DNA is TGTGCCAGCAGTCGGCCCTCCTACGAGCAGTACTTC.

This clonotype showed up just once. The chain couples TRBV29-1 to TRBJ2-1, with a possible D match to TRBD1 (5 bases). The CDR3 is made up of 13 amino acids. V lost 4 bases, J lost 0 bases, and 7 bases lay in between. CDR1 and CDR2 (germline): SQVTM, ANQGSEA. The CDR3 sequence is CSVAQGSYNEQFF. CDR3 nucleotides: TGCAGCGTTGCTCAGGGCTCCTACAATGAGCAGTTCTTC.

This clonotype has a count of ten or more. The rearrangement joins TRBV7-2 to TRBJ2-5; D may match TRBD1 or TRBD2 (6 bases each). The CDR3 is made up of 16 amino acids. Per germline, CDR1 SGHTA and CDR2 FQGNSA. V was clipped by 0 bases and J by 3 bases, with 14 bases between them. CDR3 DNA: TGTGCCAGCAGCTTAGCGCCCTGGAGGGGGGAAGAGACCCAGTACTTC. The encoded protein is CASSLAPWRGEETQYF.